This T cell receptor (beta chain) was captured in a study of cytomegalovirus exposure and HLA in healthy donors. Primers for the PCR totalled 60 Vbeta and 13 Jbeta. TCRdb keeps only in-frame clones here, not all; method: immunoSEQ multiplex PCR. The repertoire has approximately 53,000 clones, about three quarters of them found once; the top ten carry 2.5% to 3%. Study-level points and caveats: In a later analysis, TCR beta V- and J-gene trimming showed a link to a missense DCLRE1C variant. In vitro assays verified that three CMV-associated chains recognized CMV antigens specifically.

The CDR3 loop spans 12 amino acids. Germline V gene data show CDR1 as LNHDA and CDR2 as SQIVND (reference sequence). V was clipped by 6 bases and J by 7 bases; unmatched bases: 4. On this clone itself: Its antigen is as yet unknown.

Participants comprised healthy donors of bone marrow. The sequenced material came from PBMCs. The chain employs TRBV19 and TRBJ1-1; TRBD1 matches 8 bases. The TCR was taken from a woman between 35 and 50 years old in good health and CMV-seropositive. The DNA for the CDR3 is TGTGCCAGTAGACTACAGGGGGGTGAAGCTTTCTTT. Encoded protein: CASRLQGGEAFF.